This T cell receptor (beta chain) is drawn from a study of blood T cell repertoires in COVID-19. For the study at large: Sample material is recorded as cDNA or gDNA derived from T cells, B-cell-depleted T cells, or PBMCs.

Original processing methods: Quantification of nucleated cells was approximated via reference gene primer amplification. The method was immunoSEQ multiplex PCR; TCRdb's version includes in-frame clones alone and lacks a portion of them. V and J calls and clone size follow that table, whereas D and trimming were derived from the DNA. The data contain around 620,000 clones, 90% of them singletons. This clone was seen a handful of times. V was shortened by 2 bases and J by 7 bases, with 14 bases between the two germline ends. The CDR3 loop spans 14 amino acids. CDR1 is ENHRY, CDR2 SYGVKD, per germline. Sequencing was carried out using peripheral blood. This clonotype was sampled from a woman between 18 and 29 years old with acute or convalescent COVID-19. The rearrangement uses TRBV10-3 and TRBJ1-1, with D possibly TRBD1 on 5 matching bases. This CDR3 is CAISEAGPFREAFF. The DNA of the CDR3 is TGTGCCATCAGTGAGGCAGGGCCGTTTCGTGAAGCTTTCTTT.